The clone carrying this T cell receptor (beta chain) showed up just a few times. Its antigen is unidentified. EMRA cells were CD45RA+CD27-, and effector memory cells CD45RA-CD27-. This sample was taken from a study of naive and memory T cell subsets. The CDR3 is 14 amino acids. The V and J ends lost 6 bases and 7 bases, in that order; junction bases with no gene match: 5. An equimolar mix of two oligonucleotides served as the beta constant-region primer for TRBC1 and TRBC2. Nested alpha and beta constant-region primers with the SP2 primer drove four PCR rounds on ligated cDNA. TCRdb reanalysed the UMI-ligation and nested PCR reads using MiXCR and keeps one entry per CDR3 protein. The sample has around 29,000 distinct CDR3 sequences; about a fifth are singletons. General observations from the study: TCR counts from RNA may reflect activation-linked expression changes. From naive to CM, EM and EMRA, diversity decreased and Gini increased.

The gene calls are TRBV12-3 or TRBV12-4 and TRBJ1-6; 8 bases align to TRBD1. Sequenced: effector memory CD4+ T cells from blood. The subset: effector memory, CD45RA- CD27-. The TCR comes from a human donor in good health. CDR3: CASSVGQVNSPLHF. The CDR3 DNA is TGTGCCAGCAGCGTGGGACAGGTCAATTCACCCCTCCACTTT.